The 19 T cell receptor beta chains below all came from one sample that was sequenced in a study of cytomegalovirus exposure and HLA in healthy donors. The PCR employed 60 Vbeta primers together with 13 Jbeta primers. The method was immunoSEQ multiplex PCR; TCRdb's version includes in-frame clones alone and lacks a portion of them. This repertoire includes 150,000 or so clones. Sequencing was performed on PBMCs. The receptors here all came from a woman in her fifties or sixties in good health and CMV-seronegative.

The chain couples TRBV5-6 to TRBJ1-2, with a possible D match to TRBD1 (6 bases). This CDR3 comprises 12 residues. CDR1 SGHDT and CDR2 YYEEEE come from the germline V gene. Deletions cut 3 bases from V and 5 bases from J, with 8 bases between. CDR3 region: CASSSQGYGYTF. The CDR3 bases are TGTGCCAGCAGCTCACAGGGATATGGCTACACCTTC.

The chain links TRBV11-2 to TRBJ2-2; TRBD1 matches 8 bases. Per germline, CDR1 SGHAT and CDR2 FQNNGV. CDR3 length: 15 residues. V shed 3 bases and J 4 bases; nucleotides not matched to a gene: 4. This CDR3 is CASSFRGRGTGELFF. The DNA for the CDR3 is TGTGCCAGCAGCTTCAGGGGGCGCGGCACCGGGGAGCTGTTTTTT. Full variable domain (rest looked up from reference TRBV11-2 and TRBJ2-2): EAGVAQSPRYKIIEKRQSVAFWCNPISGHATLYWYQQILGQGPKLLIQFQNNGVVDDSQLPKDRFSAERLKGVDSTLKIQPAKLEDSAVYLCASSFRGRGTGELFFGEGSRLTVL.

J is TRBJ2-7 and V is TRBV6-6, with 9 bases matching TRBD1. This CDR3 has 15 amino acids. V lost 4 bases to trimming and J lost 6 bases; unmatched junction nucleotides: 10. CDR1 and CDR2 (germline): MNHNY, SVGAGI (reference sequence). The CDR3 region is CASSFADRGEAEQYF. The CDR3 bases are TGTGCCAGCAGTTTCGCGGACAGGGGAGAGGCCGAGCAGTACTTC.

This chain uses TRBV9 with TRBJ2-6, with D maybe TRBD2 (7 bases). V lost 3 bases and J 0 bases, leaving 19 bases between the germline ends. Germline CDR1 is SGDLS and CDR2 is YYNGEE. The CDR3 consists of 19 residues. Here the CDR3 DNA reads TGTGCCAGCAGCGAGGGGGGGGAAGCGGTGAGCTCTGGGGCCAACGTCCTGACTTTC. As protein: CASSEGGEAVSSGANVLTF.

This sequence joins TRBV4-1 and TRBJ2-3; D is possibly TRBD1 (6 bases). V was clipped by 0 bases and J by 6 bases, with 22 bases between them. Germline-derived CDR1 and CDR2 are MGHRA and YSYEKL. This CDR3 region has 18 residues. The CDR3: CASSQDILGPQRGDTQYF. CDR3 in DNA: TGCGCCAGCAGCCAAGATATTTTAGGGCCCCAAAGGGGGGATACGCAGTATTTT.

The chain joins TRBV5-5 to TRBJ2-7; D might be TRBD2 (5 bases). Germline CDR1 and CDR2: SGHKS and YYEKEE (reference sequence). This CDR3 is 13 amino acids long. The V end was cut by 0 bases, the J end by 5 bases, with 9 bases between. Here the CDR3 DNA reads TGTGCCAGCAGCTTGGCTCGGGAACACGAGCAGTACTTC. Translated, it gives CASSLAREHEQYF. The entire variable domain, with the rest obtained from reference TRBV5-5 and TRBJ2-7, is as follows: DAGVTQSPTHLIKTRGQQVTLRCSPISGHKSVSWYQQVLGQGPQFIFQYYEKEERGRGNFPDRFSARQFPNYSSELNVNALLLGDSALYLCASSLAREHEQYFGPGTRLTVT.

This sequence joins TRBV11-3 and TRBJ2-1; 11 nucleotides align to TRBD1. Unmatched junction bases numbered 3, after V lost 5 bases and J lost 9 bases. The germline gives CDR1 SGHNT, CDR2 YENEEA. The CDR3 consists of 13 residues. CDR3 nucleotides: TGTGCCAGCAGCCGGACAGGGGGCAGTGAGCAGTTCTTC. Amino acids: CASSRTGGSEQFF. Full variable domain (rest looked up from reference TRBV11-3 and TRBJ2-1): EAGVVQSPRYKIIEKKQPVAFWCNPISGHNTLYWYLQNLGQGPELLIRYENEEAVDDSQLPKDRFSAERLKGVDSTLKIQPAELGDSAVYLCASSRTGGSEQFFGPGTRLTVL.

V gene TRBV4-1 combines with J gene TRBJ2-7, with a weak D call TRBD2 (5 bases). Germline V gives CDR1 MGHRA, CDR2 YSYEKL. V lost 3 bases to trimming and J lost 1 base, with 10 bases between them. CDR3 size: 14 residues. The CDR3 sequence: CASSQLGLSYEQYF. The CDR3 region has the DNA TGCGCCAGCAGCCAGTTAGGACTGTCCTACGAGCAGTACTTC.

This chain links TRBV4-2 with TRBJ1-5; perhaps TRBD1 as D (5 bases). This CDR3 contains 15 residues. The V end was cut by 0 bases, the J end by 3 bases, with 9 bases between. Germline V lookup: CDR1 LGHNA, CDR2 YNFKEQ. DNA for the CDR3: TGTGCCAGCAGCCAAGATACCAGGGACAATCAGCCCCAGCATTTT. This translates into CASSQDTRDNQPQHF.

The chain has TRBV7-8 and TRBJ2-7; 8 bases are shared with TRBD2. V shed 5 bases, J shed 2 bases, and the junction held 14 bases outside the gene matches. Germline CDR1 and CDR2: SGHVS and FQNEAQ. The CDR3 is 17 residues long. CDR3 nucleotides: TGTGCCAGCAGCATCCCCCGGGGGGGAGCTGGGACCTACGAGCAGTACTTC. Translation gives CASSIPRGGAGTYEQYF.

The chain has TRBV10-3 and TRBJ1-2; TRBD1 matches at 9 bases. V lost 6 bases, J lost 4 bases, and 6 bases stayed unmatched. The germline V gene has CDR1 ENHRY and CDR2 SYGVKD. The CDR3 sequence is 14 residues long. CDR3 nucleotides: TGTGCCATCAGCGCCGGACAGGGGAGCTATGGCTACACCTTC. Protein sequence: CAISAGQGSYGYTF.

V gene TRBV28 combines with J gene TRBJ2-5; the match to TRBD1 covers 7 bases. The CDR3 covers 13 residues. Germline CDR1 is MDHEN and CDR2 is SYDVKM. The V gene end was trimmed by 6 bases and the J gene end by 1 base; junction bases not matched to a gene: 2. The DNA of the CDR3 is TGTGCCAGCAGCTGGGACAGCCAAGAGACCCAGTACTTC. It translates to CASSWDSQETQYF.

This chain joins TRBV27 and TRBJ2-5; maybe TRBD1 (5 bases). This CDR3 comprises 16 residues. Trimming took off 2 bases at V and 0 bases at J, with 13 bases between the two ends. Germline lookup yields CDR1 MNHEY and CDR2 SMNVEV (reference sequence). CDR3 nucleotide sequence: TGTGCCAGCAGTTTAGGGGCAGGGCAGTACCAAGAGACCCAGTACTTC. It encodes CASSLGAGQYQETQYF.

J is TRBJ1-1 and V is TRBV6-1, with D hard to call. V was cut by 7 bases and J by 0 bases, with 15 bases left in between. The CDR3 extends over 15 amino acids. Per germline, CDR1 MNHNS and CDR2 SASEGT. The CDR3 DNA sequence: TGTGCCAGCACCTTTGGAATGGGCTTGAACACTGAAGCTTTCTTT. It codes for CASTFGMGLNTEAFF.

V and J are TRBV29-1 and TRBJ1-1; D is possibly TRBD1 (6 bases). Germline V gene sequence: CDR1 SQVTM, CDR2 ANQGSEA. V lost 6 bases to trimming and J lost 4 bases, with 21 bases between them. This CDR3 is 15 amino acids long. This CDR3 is CSVPGHGTWSTEAFF. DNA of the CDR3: TGCAGCGTCCCGGGACACGGAACGTGGTCCACTGAAGCTTTCTTT.

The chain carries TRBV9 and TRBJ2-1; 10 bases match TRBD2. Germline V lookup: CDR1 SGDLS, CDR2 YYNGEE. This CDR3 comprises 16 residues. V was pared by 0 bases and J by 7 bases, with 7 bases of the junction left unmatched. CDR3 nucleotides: TGTGCCAGCAGCGTAGGTAGCGGGGGGTTTAGGAATGAGCAGTTCTTC. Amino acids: CASSVGSGGFRNEQFF.

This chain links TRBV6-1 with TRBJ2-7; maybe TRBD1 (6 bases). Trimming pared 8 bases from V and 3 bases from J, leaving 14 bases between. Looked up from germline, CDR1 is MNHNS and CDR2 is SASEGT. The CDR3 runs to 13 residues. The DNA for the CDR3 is TGTGCCAGCTTTACAGGGTACGGCTACGAGCAGTACTTC. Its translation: CASFTGYGYEQYF.

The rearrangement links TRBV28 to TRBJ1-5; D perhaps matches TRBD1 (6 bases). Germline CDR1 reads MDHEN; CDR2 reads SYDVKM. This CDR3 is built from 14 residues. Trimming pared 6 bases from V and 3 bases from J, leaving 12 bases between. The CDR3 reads CASRYGQSNQPQHF. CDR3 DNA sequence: TGTGCCAGCAGGTACGGACAGTCCAATCAGCCCCAGCATTTT. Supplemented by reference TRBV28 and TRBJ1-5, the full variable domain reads DVKVTQSSRYLVKRTGEKVFLECVQDMDHENMFWYRQDPGLGLRLIYFSYDVKMKEKGDIPEGYSVSREKKERFSLILESASTNQTSMYLCASRYGQSNQPQHFGDGTRLSIL.

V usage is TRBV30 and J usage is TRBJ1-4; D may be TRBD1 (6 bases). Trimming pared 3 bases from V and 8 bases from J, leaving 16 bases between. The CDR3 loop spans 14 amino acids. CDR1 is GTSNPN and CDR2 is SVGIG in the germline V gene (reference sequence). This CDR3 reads CAWRRGGRYEKLFF. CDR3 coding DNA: TGTGCCTGGAGAAGAGGGGGAAGATACGAAAAACTGTTTTTT.